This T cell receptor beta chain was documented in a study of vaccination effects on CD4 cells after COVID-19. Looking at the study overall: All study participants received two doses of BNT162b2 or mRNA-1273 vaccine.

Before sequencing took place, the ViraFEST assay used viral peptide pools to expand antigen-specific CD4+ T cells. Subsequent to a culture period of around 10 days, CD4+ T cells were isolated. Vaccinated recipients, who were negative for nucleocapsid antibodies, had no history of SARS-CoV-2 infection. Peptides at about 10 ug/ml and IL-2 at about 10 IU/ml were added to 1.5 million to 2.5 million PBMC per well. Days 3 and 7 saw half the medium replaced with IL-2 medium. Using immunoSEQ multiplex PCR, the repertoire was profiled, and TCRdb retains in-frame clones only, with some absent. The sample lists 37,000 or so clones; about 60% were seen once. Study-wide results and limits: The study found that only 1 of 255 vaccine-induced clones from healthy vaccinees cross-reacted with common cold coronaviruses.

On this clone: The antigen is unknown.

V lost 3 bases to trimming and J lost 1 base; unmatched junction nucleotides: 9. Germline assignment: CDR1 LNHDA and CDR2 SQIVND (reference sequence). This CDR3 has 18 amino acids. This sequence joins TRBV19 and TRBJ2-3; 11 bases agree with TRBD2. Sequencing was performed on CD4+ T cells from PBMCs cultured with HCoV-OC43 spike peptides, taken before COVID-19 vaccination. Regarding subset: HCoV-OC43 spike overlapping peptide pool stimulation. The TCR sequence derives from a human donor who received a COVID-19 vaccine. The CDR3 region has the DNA TGTGCCAGTAGTATGGGGCTAGCGGGGGGAGTCCGCACAGATACGCAGTATTTT. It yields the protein CASSMGLAGGVRTDTQYF. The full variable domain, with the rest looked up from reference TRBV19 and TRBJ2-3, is DGGITQSPKYLFRKEGQNVTLSCEQNLNHDAMYWYRQDPGQGLRLIYYSQIVNDFQKGDIAEGYSVSREKKESFPLTVTSAQKNPTAFYLCASSMGLAGGVRTDTQYFGPGTRLTVL.